This TCR beta chain was documented in a study of technical replicates of blood from a few donors. Generated by immunoSEQ multiplex PCR, the TCRdb table keeps only in-frame clones and is missing some. The sample has some 94,000 clones; about 96% are singletons. V was shortened by 2 bases and J by 5 bases, with 13 bases between the two germline ends. The germline gives CDR1 SGHTA, CDR2 FQGNSA. This CDR3 comprises 14 residues. Sequencing was done on a sample of T cells isolated from PBMCs. The V and J genes are TRBV7-2 and TRBJ2-7, with TRBD2 as a possible D gene (5 bases). The TCR originated in a human donor in good health. The CDR3 spells CASSLIRGSHEQYF. The CDR3 DNA follows: TGTGCCAGCAGCTTAATCCGAGGGAGCCACGAGCAGTACTTC. Combining the CDR3 with reference TRBV7-2 and TRBJ2-7 gives the whole variable domain GAGVSQSPSNKVTEKGKDVELRCDPISGHTALYWYRQSLGQGLEFLIYFQGNSAPDKSGLPSDRFSAERTGGSVSTLTIQRTQQEDSAVYLCASSLIRGSHEQYFGPGTRLTVT.